A single T cell receptor (beta chain) is shown here with its context. These data come from a study of blood T cell repertoires in COVID-19. Study-level background: Acute and convalescent COVID-19 samples came from the United States, Italy and Spain. The cDNA or gDNA used as material had been derived from T cells, B-cell-depleted T cells, or PBMCs.

Per the original data handling: Amplification from reference gene primers served as the basis for estimated nucleated cell counts. Clones were sequenced by immunoSEQ multiplex PCR, and TCRdb holds only the in-frame ones, with some missing. The D gene and trimming were derived from the DNA, and the V and J assignments and clone size from that table. There are about 49,000 clones in the sample; 70% to 85% occur only once, and 14% lies in the top ten. Trimming pared 4 bases from V and 2 bases from J, leaving 11 bases between. The CDR3 totals 14 residues. The germline CDR1 and CDR2 sequences are LGHDT and YNNKEL (reference sequence).

The material sequenced was peripheral blood. The chain uses TRBV3-1 (or the pseudogene TRBV3-2) and TRBJ1-2, with D unresolved. This receptor was taken from a human donor in a cohort sampled during active COVID-19. In nucleotides, the CDR3 is TGTGCCAGCAGCCCGGGGTCTTCAAACTATGGCTACACCTTC. This codes for CASSPGSSNYGYTF.